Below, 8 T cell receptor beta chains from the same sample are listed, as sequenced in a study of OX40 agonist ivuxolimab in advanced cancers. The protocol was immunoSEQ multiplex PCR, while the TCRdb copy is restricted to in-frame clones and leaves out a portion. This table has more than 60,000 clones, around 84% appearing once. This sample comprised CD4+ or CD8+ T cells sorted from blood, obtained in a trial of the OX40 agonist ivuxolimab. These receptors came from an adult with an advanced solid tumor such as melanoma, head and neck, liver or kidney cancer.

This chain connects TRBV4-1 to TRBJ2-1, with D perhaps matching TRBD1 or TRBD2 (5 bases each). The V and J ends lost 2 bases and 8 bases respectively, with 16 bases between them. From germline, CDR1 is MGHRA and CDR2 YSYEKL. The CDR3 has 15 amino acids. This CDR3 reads CASSQPGPRGDEQFF. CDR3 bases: TGCGCCAGCAGCCAACCGGGACCTCGAGGCGATGAGCAGTTCTTC.

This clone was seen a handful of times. The DNA for the CDR3 is TGTGCCAGCAGCGTAGAGGGACAGGCAGGGCGTGGGCAGTATTTT. It is translated as CASSVEGQAGRGQYF. The J gene is TRBJ2-3, the V gene TRBV9; 8 bases match TRBD1. V trimming: 0 bases; J trimming: 11 bases; junction bases outside the gene matches: 11. The CDR3 length is 15 residues. CDR1 and CDR2 from the germline V gene are SGDLS and YYNGEE.

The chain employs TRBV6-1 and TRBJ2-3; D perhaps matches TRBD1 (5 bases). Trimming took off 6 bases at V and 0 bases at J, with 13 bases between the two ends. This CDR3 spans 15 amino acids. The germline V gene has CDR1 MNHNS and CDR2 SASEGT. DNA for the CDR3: TGTGCCAGCAGAGAGACAGCTTCTAGCACAGATACGCAGTATTTT. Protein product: CASRETASSTDTQYF.

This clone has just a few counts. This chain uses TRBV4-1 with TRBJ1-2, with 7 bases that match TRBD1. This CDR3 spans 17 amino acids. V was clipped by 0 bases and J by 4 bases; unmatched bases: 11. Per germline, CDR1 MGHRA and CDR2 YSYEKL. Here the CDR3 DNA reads TGCGCCAGCAGCCAAGATGTCGTCGATGGGGACAGCTATGGCTACACCTTC. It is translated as CASSQDVVDGDSYGYTF.

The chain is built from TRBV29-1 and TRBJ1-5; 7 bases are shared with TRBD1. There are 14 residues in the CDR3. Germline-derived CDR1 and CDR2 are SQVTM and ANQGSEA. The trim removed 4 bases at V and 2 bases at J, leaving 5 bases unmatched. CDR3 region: CSVVEGTGNQPQHF. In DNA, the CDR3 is TGCAGCGTTGTCGAGGGGACAGGCAATCAGCCCCAGCATTTT.

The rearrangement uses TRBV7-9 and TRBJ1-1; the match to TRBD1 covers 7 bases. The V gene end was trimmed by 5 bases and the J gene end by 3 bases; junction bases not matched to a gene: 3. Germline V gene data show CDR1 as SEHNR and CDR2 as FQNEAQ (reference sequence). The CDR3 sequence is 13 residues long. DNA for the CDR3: TGTGCCAGCAGCCTAGACAGGGACACTGAAGCTTTCTTT. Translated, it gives CASSLDRDTEAFF.

The CDR3 reads CASGLGTRSYNEQFF. CDR3 DNA: TGTGCTAGTGGTTTGGGGACTAGGAGTTACAATGAGCAGTTCTTC. The V gene is TRBV12-5, the J gene TRBJ2-1; 7 bases are shared with TRBD2. The CDR3 contains 15 residues. CDR1 is LGHNT, CDR2 FRNRAP, per germline. V lost 1 base to trimming and J lost 4 bases; unmatched junction nucleotides: 4.

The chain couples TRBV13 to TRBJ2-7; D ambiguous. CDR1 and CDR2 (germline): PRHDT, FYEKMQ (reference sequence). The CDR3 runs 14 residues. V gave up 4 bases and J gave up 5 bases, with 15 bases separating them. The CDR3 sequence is CASSSMGLSNEQYF. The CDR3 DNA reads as TGTGCCAGCAGCTCGATGGGCCTCTCAAACGAGCAGTACTTC.